A selection of T cell receptor beta chains follows, all from one sample in a study of blood T cell repertoires in COVID-19. Method: immunoSEQ multiplex PCR; TCRdb's copy keeps in-frame clones and lacks some. Of 170,000 or so clones listed, approximately 82% are singletons. The source material was PBMCs or T cells enriched from blood (not recorded which). Receptors were obtained from a woman in her forties or fifties who had recovered from COVID-19. Each CDR3 is given with its conserved first and last residue. The D gene is left open where the match is weak. Size is omitted from some rows. Given values are once, few, many or a class for expanded clones.

D gene: TRBD1; V gene: TRBV5-4; clone size: .; CDR3 length: 16; J gene: TRBJ2-7; CDR3 protein: CASSRGQGVRSYEQYF; CDR3 DNA: TGTGCCAGCAGTAGGGGACAGGGGGTAAGATCCTACGAGCAGTACTTC
D gene: .; V gene: TRBV21-1; clone size: .; CDR3 length: 12; J gene: TRBJ2-5; CDR3 protein: CAGTRVGETQYF; CDR3 DNA: TGTGCCGGTACCCGGGTCGGGGAGACCCAGTACTTC
D gene: TRBD1; V gene: TRBV27; clone size: few; CDR3 length: 16; J gene: TRBJ1-4; CDR3 protein: CASSSYRGATNEKLFF; CDR3 DNA: TGTGCCAGCAGCTCCTACAGGGGGGCGACGAATGAAAAACTGTTTTTT
D gene: .; V gene: TRBV5-6; clone size: .; CDR3 length: 16; J gene: TRBJ1-4; CDR3 protein: CASSLGFAGGDEKLFF; CDR3 DNA: TGTGCCAGCAGCTTGGGGTTTGCGGGGGGAGATGAAAAACTGTTTTTT
D gene: .; V gene: TRBV30; clone size: .; CDR3 length: 13; J gene: TRBJ1-2; CDR3 protein: CAWSVAGRGGYTF; CDR3 DNA: TGTGCCTGGAGTGTGGCCGGGAGGGGTGGCTACACCTTC
D gene: TRBD1; V gene: TRBV2; clone size: .; CDR3 length: 15; J gene: TRBJ1-6; CDR3 protein: CASTRDRNSNSPLHF; CDR3 DNA: TGTGCCAGCACCAGGGACAGGAACTCCAATTCACCCCTCCACTTT
D gene: .; V gene: TRBV25-1; clone size: .; CDR3 length: 11; J gene: TRBJ2-5; CDR3 protein: CASSTEETQYF; CDR3 DNA: TGTGCCAGCAGTACTGAAGAGACCCAGTACTTC
D gene: TRBD2; V gene: TRBV6-1; clone size: .; CDR3 length: 16; J gene: TRBJ2-7; CDR3 protein: CASSEAGAGSSYEQYF; CDR3 DNA: TGTGCCAGCAGTGAAGCGGGAGCGGGGAGCTCCTACGAGCAGTACTTC
D gene: TRBD1; V gene: TRBV12-3/TRBV12-4; clone size: once; CDR3 length: 13; J gene: TRBJ2-7; CDR3 protein: CASGTGPLYEQYF; CDR3 DNA: TGTGCCAGCGGGACAGGGCCTTTATACGAGCAGTACTTC
D gene: .; V gene: TRBV27; clone size: .; CDR3 length: 14; J gene: TRBJ2-1; CDR3 protein: CASSLSGAYNEQFF; CDR3 DNA: TGTGCCAGCAGTTTAAGCGGAGCCTACAATGAGCAGTTCTTC
D gene: .; V gene: TRBV30; clone size: .; CDR3 length: 12; J gene: TRBJ1-5; CDR3 protein: CAWSRENQPQHF; CDR3 DNA: TGTGCCTGGAGTAGAGAGAATCAGCCCCAGCATTTT
D gene: .; V gene: TRBV27; clone size: .; CDR3 length: 13; J gene: TRBJ2-4; CDR3 protein: CASRVTSANIQYF; CDR3 DNA: TGTGCCAGCAGAGTCACCTCAGCGAACATTCAGTACTTC
D gene: TRBD2; V gene: TRBV7-3; clone size: few; CDR3 length: 16; J gene: TRBJ2-1; CDR3 protein: CASSLLGTSGSGEQFF; CDR3 DNA: TGTGCCAGCAGCCTACTCGGAACTAGCGGGAGTGGTGAGCAGTTCTTC
D gene: TRBD1; V gene: TRBV5-1; clone size: .; CDR3 length: 17; J gene: TRBJ2-1; CDR3 protein: CASSPSTGTGGFNEQFF; CDR3 DNA: TGCGCCAGCAGTCCCTCGACCGGGACAGGGGGTTTCAATGAGCAGTTCTTC
D gene: TRBD1; V gene: TRBV19; clone size: .; CDR3 length: 14; J gene: TRBJ2-1; CDR3 protein: CASSAGYRGFEQFF; CDR3 DNA: TGTGCCAGTAGTGCGGGCTACAGGGGTTTTGAGCAGTTCTTC
D gene: .; V gene: TRBV12-3/TRBV12-4; clone size: .; CDR3 length: 13; J gene: TRBJ1-4; CDR3 protein: CASSFWGDEKLFF; CDR3 DNA: TGTGCCAGCAGTTTTTGGGGGGATGAAAAACTGTTTTTT
D gene: .; V gene: TRBV19; clone size: .; CDR3 length: 19; J gene: TRBJ1-1; CDR3 protein: CASSIRVFSSGQGNTEAFF; CDR3 DNA: .
D gene: .; V gene: TRBV19; clone size: .; CDR3 length: 12; J gene: TRBJ2-5; CDR3 protein: CASSINLETQYF; CDR3 DNA: TGTGCCAGTAGTATCAACTTGGAGACCCAGTACTTC
D gene: .; V gene: TRBV7-9; clone size: once; CDR3 length: 15; J gene: TRBJ1-4; CDR3 protein: CASSTGTTTNEKLFF; CDR3 DNA: TGTGCCAGCAGTACCGGGACAACAACTAATGAAAAACTGTTTTTT
D gene: .; V gene: TRBV30; clone size: few; CDR3 length: 11; J gene: TRBJ2-1; CDR3 protein: CAWRGYNEQFF; CDR3 DNA: TGTGCCTGGCGGGGTTACAATGAGCAGTTCTTC
D gene: .; V gene: TRBV18; clone size: .; CDR3 length: 15; J gene: TRBJ1-1; CDR3 protein: CASSPPRQGNTEAFF; CDR3 DNA: TGTGCCAGCTCACCACCTAGGCAGGGCAACACTGAAGCTTTCTTT
D gene: .; V gene: TRBV12-3/TRBV12-4; clone size: .; CDR3 length: 13; J gene: TRBJ2-2; CDR3 protein: CASMRGRVGELFF; CDR3 DNA: TGTGCCAGCATGAGAGGGCGGGTCGGGGAGCTGTTTTTT
D gene: .; V gene: TRBV18; clone size: .; CDR3 length: 12; J gene: TRBJ1-2; CDR3 protein: CASSPSNYGYTF; CDR3 DNA: TGTGCCAGCTCACCGAGTAACTATGGCTACACCTTC
D gene: TRBD1; V gene: TRBV9; clone size: .; CDR3 length: 16; J gene: TRBJ2-6; CDR3 protein: CASSGTSTGGANVLTF; CDR3 DNA: TGTGCCAGCAGCGGAACATCGACAGGGGGCGCCAACGTCCTGACTTTC
D gene: .; V gene: TRBV10-3; clone size: once; CDR3 length: 13; J gene: TRBJ1-1; CDR3 protein: CAISSNRNTEAFF; CDR3 DNA: TGTGCCATCAGTTCTAACAGGAACACTGAAGCTTTCTTT
D gene: TRBD1; V gene: TRBV18; clone size: .; CDR3 length: 14; J gene: TRBJ2-7; CDR3 protein: CASSPEGTGPTQYF; CDR3 DNA: TGTGCCAGCTCACCGGAAGGGACAGGCCCCACGCAGTACTTC